The T cell receptor beta chain described here comes from a study of tumor-infiltrating lymphocytes in primary liver carcinoma (dated by TCRdb to about 2017). A note on the overall study: Of the five patients (three men and two women, aged 30 to 69 years), four had hepatocellular carcinoma and one had combined HCC and intrahepatic cholangiocarcinoma. Each sample produced about 3.5 to 7.13 million productive TCRbeta reads, and read depth showed no significant difference between tissue types. To link TCRbeta repertoire diversity with the local molecular phenotype, the approximately 25 tumor region samples were profiled using Agilent mRNA microarrays. Across five regions of each liver tumor, along with adjacent normal tissue and blood, the study brought together TCRbeta repertoire sequencing, expression microarrays and whole-exome sequencing. The tumors of the five patients were staged as T1-T3 N0M0, with maximum diameters ranging from roughly 4 to 10 cm. TCRbeta repertoire sequencing covered roughly 35 specimens from 5 patients: around 25 tumor regions, 5 adjacent noncancerous liver tissues and 5 peripheral blood samples. High reproducibility was observed for the technical replicate repertoires, with mean shared-clone rates about 0.89 and correlation coefficients above 0.95.

The full study reports these points: A significantly larger repertoire fraction was made up by the top 250 clones in tumors than in blood (p = 0.039). Only about 7.5-24% of top clones were found in all five regions of a tumor, suggesting spatial heterogeneity of tumor-infiltrating T cells. Comparison of CD4+ and CD8+ T cell repertoires was precluded by the use of bulk unsorted samples. Pairs of tumor regions showed greater repertoire overlap (mean approximately 35%) than tumor-adjacent pairs (approximately 17%) or tumor-blood pairs (around 15%), which is consistent with antigen-driven expansion. The study included only a few patients, and the authors note findings should be validated in a larger study. Only the TCR beta chain was sequenced, which likely underestimates true repertoire diversity because unpaired alpha chains were not captured.

This clonotype was detected ten times or more. What this receptor recognizes is not known. Base qualities are not at hand, and no much larger clone is one base apart. Total RNA and DNA were co-extracted without cell sorting from 20-30 mg of bulk tissue using the AllPrep DNA/RNA mini kit. Between late 2015 and early 2016, about 5 patients in China with histopathologically diagnosed primary liver carcinoma had their tumors surgically resected. At the time of sampling, the patients were treatment-naive and had chronic HBV infection. Five spatially separated regions were sampled per tumor: superior, inferior, left-lateral and right-lateral poles, plus the tumor centre. Histology showed that every tumor sample contained more than 80% viable tumor cells. Pieces of fresh tumor and adjacent tissue were cut in half, with one half kept in RNAlater at -80 degrees C and the other half sent for histology. Starting from around 500 ng total RNA, TCRbeta-specific cDNA was produced by reverse transcription with a constant-region primer and ProtoScript II reverse transcriptase. TCRbeta libraries were built with three nested multiplex PCR rounds, a slightly modified ARM-PCR procedure. The first two PCR rounds used multiplex TRBV1-TRBV30 forward primers with a Cbeta reverse primer, each for 10 to 11 cycles. Sample barcodes and Illumina adapters were attached in a final 25-cycle PCR using Deep VentR polymerase. Amplicons of 200-500 bp were gel-purified with a QIAquick gel extraction kit before sequencing. TCRbeta amplicons were sequenced on an Illumina HiSeq 2500 with 250-bp paired-end reads. Turning to the authors' computational methods: To recover full CDR3 sequences, reads were quality-trimmed using Trimmomatic v0.33 and paired reads were then merged using FLASH v1.2.11. V, D and J germline segments were assigned to the rearranged TCRbeta sequences using MiGEC v1.2.1b. Clonotype statistics, along with Shannon-Wiener diversity indices, were calculated using VDJtools v1.0.0. To cut down on sampling bias, every analysis after diversity analysis relied on just the 250 most abundant clonotypes from each sample. The public reads were quality trimmed at Q25 with fastp and then assembled into clones with MiXCR by TCRdb, keeping productive beta chains. Rows with a matching CDR3 protein are joined into one entry that keeps the most common DNA and genes. For this entry, the V and J calls and clone size follow TCRdb and not the study's own pipeline. The sample table contains tens of thousands of distinct CDR3 sequences; only one count was recorded for 71% of them. The ten most abundant clones make up under 35% of the sample.

The junction shows trimming of 4 bases on V and 0 bases on J, plus 9 bases between the germline ends. The CDR3 numbers 14 residues from cysteine through phenylalanine. The DNA shown is the 42-base CDR3, in frame from base 1. Per the germline V gene (reference sequence), LNHDA is the CDR1 and SQIVND is the CDR2. The TCR sequence derives from a woman between 25 and 40 years old with primary liver carcinoma and hepatitis B virus infection. The sample comprised liver tumor tissue from sampling region 3. The cell subset or site label on this specimen signifies: tumor region T3, left-lateral pole. The chain was built from TRBV19 and TRBJ1-1; the D gene is unclear. This receptor has the CDR3 CASSTGLMNTEAFF. In nucleotides, the sequence is TGTGCCAGTAGTACGGGTCTTATGAACACTGAAGCTTTCTTT.